Here is one TCR beta chain with its context. Its antigen remains unidentified. Base qualities are missing; no much larger clone stands one base away. The entry originates in a study of shared clonotypes between healthy human individuals (TCRdb year 2020). General notes on the study: The cohort included a few men and two women between 18 and 49 years of age. For each donor, CD4 naive and CD4 memory were each run on three plates, CD8 naive on two plates, and CD8 memory on one plate. To estimate repertoire size and how much clonotypes are shared between individuals, the study performed deep sequencing of blood TCR repertoires from a few healthy adults. Different laboratories and diverse techniques were used to prepare libraries and sequence TCR repertoires, to increase sequencing depth and limit assay-specific biases. Each donor's leukapheresis produced roughly between about 0.9 and 9.5 billion PBMCs.

Points the paper makes about the study in general: Rarefaction of sorted-subset datasets indicated incomplete sequencing despite the large sequencing depth. Sampling was restricted to blood, and TCR repertoires in tissue are likely to differ from TCR repertoires in blood. Larger estimated clonotype richness was generally found for naive subsets than for memory subsets. The genetic and exposure-history diversity represented was limited by the small number of donors. Sharing across a few donors was observed for around 5% of naive CD4, under 4% of naive CD8, 2% to 2.5% of memory CD4, and roughly 0.4% of memory CD8 clonotypes. Pairwise subsampling led to the expectation that sequencing depth would affect the degree of clonotype sharing among donors. Compared with non-shared clonotypes, the clonotypes found in all four sorted-subset donors had higher generation probabilities.

CD8 naive samples were obtained by positive selection for CCR7 among CD45RO-negative cells, yielding a CD45RA+CCR7+ population from which TemRA cells were excluded. Healthy HIV-negative adults with no recently reported acute infections or vaccinations were included as donors. Every donor was a Caucasian adult residing in Nashville, Tennessee, USA. After blood collection by leukapheresis, PBMCs were isolated using Ficoll-Histopaque density gradient centrifugation and then cryopreserved in the vapor phase of liquid nitrogen. Analytical flow cytometry was used to check the purity and quantity of every magnetically sorted T cell population. From each sorted fraction, genomic DNA was isolated and quantified by UV absorbance on a Nanodrop 2000c. Using the deep immunoSEQ assay, multiplex PCR amplified TCR CDR3 regions from genomic DNA. For each cell subset, the extracted genomic DNA was distributed evenly across all wells of several immunoSEQ 96-well plates, and each plate served as one replicate. For sorted subsets, around 200 ng genomic DNA, equal to some 30,000 T cell genomes, was loaded into each replicate PCR. The purified libraries were quantified using a Qubit 3.0 fluorometer, sized with a Bioanalyzer 2100, and then quantified again using the KAPA Library Quantification kit. Each immunoSEQ 96-well plate was sequenced on its own single-read 150-cycle Illumina NextSeq 550 flow cell. The original methods were these. Because the immunoSEQ output included only junctional sequences and no quality scores, the filtering could not be the same as the filtering used for full-length reads. To assign V/J genes and CDR3, sequences were annotated using PyIR, a Python wrapper for IgBLAST v1.9, with IMGT germline references. Reads with weak V/J assignments (E-value above 1e-6), missing CDR3, stop codons, out-of-frame junctions, or ambiguous translated residues were removed. A V3J clonotype was defined by an identical inferred V gene, J gene, and CDR3 amino acid sequence. The percentage overlap between two repertoires was calculated by dividing the number of shared unique clonotypes by the size of the smaller repertoire. Richness of each repertoire was evaluated using RTK rarefaction, the Chao1 estimator, and Recon v2.1 estimates of unobserved clonotypes. OLGA was used to compute generation probabilities for all TCRbeta clonotypes that the gDNA method yielded from a few donors. The source is immuneACCESS, and TCRdb retained only in-frame sequences with V and J called. Part of the clones is not carried over; for the studies checked, unresolved V genes explain less than half of this, and the remainder is unexplained. V, J and clone size are those of that table, while D and trimming were read from the DNA. Here the sample has some 580,000 clones; 98% occur a single time. Approximately 0.3% of the sample comes from the top ten.

The sample consisted of naive CD8+ T cells sorted from blood. The sample's cell subset or site label, in plain terms: CD45RA+CCR7+. This TCR was recovered from a man younger than 45 in good health.

The sequenced DNA is TGTGCCTGGAGTGTGGGAGCGGGACTCTCCTACGAGCAGTACTTC. This yields the protein CAWSVGAGLSYEQYF. The sequence links TRBV30 to TRBJ2-7; 7 nucleotides in the junction match TRBD2. V is cut back by 0 bases and J by 0 bases, with 5 bases in the junction unmatched. CDR1 GTSNPN and CDR2 SVGIG are derived from the germline V gene (reference sequence). The CDR3 contains 15 residues, cysteine and phenylalanine counted. The entry retains the CDR3 DNA only, 45 bases that are in frame from base 1.